The sequence of this TCR beta chain was determined in a study of shared clonotypes between healthy human individuals. Whole-study results and caveats: An effect of sequencing depth on clonotype sharing among donors was expected. Even with large depth, rarefaction showed that sorted-subset sequencing was incomplete.

CD45RO negativity and positive selection for CCR7 defined naive CD8 cells, a population that excluded terminally differentiated effector memory CD45RA+ cells. Clones were read by immunoSEQ multiplex PCR, and TCRdb kept only the in-frame ones, dropping some. The table shows about 820,000 clones, with over 90% occurring only once. Germline CDR1 reads MDHEN; CDR2 reads SYDVKM. The V gene end was trimmed by 2 bases and the J gene end by 5 bases; junction bases not matched to a gene: 7. The CDR3 covers 15 residues. As regards this clone: Its antigen is not identified.

Sequencing was performed on naive CD8+ T cells sorted from blood. The chain has TRBV28 and TRBJ2-3; 7 bases are shared with TRBD2. This sequence originates from a man aged 30-40 years in good health. CDR3 amino acids: CASSLRAGAGDTQYF. CDR3 nucleotides: TGTGCCAGCAGTTTACGCGCGGGAGCGGGAGATACGCAGTATTTT.